A single sample gave rise to the 7 T cell receptor beta chains below, sequenced in a study of tumor and adjacent non-tumor tissue in lung cancer. The template was RNA from unsorted bulk tissue. Three rounds of nested PCR, following a modified ARM-PCR protocol, produced the TCRbeta library. TCRdb analysed the multiplex PCR reads with MiXCR anew, one entry per CDR3 protein. Among tens of thousands of distinct CDR3 sequences, around 78% were seen once, and the ten largest hold 28%. Sequencing was performed on lung tumor tissue. Receptors originate from a man between 60 and 75 years old with non-small cell lung cancer.

A word on this clonotype: One end of the junction varies from germline; a read error may be responsible. The chain uses TRBV20-1 and TRBJ2-3; 10 positions agree with TRBD2. The CDR3 has 15 amino acids. Germline CDR1 reads DFQATT; CDR2 reads SNEGSKA (reference sequence). The CDR3 coding sequence is TGCAGTGCTCTGACTAGCGGGCTCAGCACAGATACGCAGTTTTTT. It encodes CSALTSGLSTDTQFF.

This clonotype was counted ten times or more. The chain links TRBV13 to TRBJ1-4, with 8 bases identical to TRBD1. This CDR3 spans 12 amino acids. Germline CDR1 reads PRHDT; CDR2 reads FYEKMQ (reference sequence). V was pared by 5 bases and J by 8 bases, with 1 base of the junction left unmatched. CDR3 DNA sequence: TGTGCCAGCAGCAGGACAGGGGAAAAACTGTTTTTT. It encodes CASSRTGEKLFF.

The chain links TRBV12-3 or TRBV12-4 to TRBJ2-1; 10 nucleotides line up with TRBD2. The CDR3 spans 18 residues. The J segment lost 7 bases and the V segment lost 4 bases, leaving 16 bases of the junction unmatched. The chain's CDR3 is CASSSRTSGQSYGNEQFF. In nucleotides, the CDR3 is TGTGCCAGCAGTTCCAGGACTAGCGGTCAGAGTTACGGTAATGAGCAGTTCTTC.

This chain links TRBV29-1 with TRBJ1-1, with TRBD1 identical over 8 bases. The CDR3 has 13 residues. The germline CDR1 and CDR2 sequences are SQVTM and ANQGSEA. This chain's CDR3 is CSVRPGTGAQAFF. DNA for the CDR3: TGCAGTGTTCGTCCGGGGACAGGAGCCCAAGCTTTCTTT.

This clonotype came up many times. V gene TRBV5-1 combines with J gene TRBJ2-2; 14 positions match TRBD2. Germline V gene sequence: CDR1 SGHRS, CDR2 YFSETQ. V gave up 0 bases and J gave up 6 bases; unmatched junction bases: 4. The CDR3 spans 17 residues. CDR3 protein: CASSLDRTSGRSGELFF. CDR3 bases: TGCGCCAGCAGCTTGGACAGGACTAGCGGGAGGTCCGGGGAGCTGTTTTTT.

In its sample, this clonotype was seen a few times. At one boundary the junction diverges from the germline segment, which might be a read error. The V gene is TRBV6-2 or TRBV6-3, the J gene TRBJ2-5; possible D gene TRBD2, 5 bases. CDR3 length: 13 residues. Germline V lookup: CDR1 MNHEY, CDR2 SVGEGT. CDR3 nucleotides: TGTACCAGCGGCCCTACTGGTGGAGAGACCCAGTACTTC. It yields the protein CTSGPTGGETQYF.

J is TRBJ1-5 and V is TRBV21-1; TRBD1, the table's D call, lacks a check against the DNA. TRBV21-1 has pseudogene status. The CDR3 totals 12 residues. The CDR3 region has the DNA TGTGACAGCAGCAAGCCCGGTCAGCCACAGCATTTT. It translates to CDSSKPGQPQHF.